Included here is one TCR beta chain sequence, with context. Its matching antigen is unknown. The entry originates in a study of shared clonotypes between healthy human individuals. Study-wide findings and caveats: Sharing across a few donors was seen in approximately 5.2% of naive CD4 clonotypes.

Germline values: CDR1 KGHSH, CDR2 LQKENI. The length of the CDR3 is 17 residues. V dropped 6 bases and J dropped 5; count of bases not matched to a gene: 13. Execution of the assay was at deep level. Libraries were prepared by immunoSEQ multiplex PCR; TCRdb keeps only in-frame clonotypes and omits some of them. The sample contains 2,500,000 or so clones, around 93% of which appear only once. The clonotype comes from a man aged 18 to 29 in good health. Some clones in this sample may be carry-over from other donors' samples. This chain connects TRBV18 to TRBJ2-6, with 7 positions matching TRBD1. Sequencing used naive CD4+ T cells from PBMCs. This sample's subset: CD45RA+ positively selected. Here the CDR3 reads CASSRRFGQDRANVLTF. In nucleotides, the CDR3 is TGTGCCAGCTCGCGCAGGTTCGGACAGGATCGGGCCAACGTCCTGACTTTC.